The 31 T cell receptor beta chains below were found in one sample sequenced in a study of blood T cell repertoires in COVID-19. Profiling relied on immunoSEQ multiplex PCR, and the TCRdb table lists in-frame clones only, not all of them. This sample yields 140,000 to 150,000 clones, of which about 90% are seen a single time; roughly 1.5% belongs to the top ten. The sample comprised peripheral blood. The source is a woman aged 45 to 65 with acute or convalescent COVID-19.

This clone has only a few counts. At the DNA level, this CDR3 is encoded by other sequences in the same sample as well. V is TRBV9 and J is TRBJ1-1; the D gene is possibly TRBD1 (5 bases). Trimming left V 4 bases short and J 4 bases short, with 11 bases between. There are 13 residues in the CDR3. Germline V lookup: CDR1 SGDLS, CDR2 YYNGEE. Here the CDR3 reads CASSLGGGTEAFF. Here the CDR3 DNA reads TGTGCCAGCAGCCTCGGGGGTGGCACTGAAGCTTTCTTT.

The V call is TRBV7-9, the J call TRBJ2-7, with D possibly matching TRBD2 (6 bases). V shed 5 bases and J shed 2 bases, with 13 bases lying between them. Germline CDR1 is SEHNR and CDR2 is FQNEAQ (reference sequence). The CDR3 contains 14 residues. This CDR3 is CASSPPGGTYEQYF. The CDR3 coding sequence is TGTGCCAGCAGCCCCCCCGGCGGGACCTACGAGCAGTACTTC.

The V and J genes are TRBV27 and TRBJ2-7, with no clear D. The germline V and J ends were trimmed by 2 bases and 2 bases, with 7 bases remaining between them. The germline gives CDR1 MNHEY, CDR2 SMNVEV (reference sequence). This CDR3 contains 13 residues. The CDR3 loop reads CASSLIGAYEQYF. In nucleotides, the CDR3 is TGTGCCAGCAGTTTAATTGGAGCCTACGAGCAGTACTTC.

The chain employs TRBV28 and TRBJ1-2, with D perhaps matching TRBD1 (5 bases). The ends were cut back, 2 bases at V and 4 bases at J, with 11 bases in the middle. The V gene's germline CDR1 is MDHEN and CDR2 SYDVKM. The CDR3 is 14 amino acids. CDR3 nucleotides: TGTGCCAGCAGTTTAGGGGCTCTCGGCTATGGCTACACCTTC. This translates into CASSLGALGYGYTF.

The CDR3 loop reads CASSAGTPNYGYTF. The CDR3, as DNA: TGTGCCAGCAGCGCCGGGACACCAAATTATGGCTACACCTTC. The rearrangement uses TRBV9 and TRBJ1-2; weak D call: TRBD1 (6 bases). Trimming cost V 3 bases and J 5 bases, with 14 bases left between them. CDR1 is SGDLS, CDR2 YYNGEE, per germline. The CDR3 has 14 residues.

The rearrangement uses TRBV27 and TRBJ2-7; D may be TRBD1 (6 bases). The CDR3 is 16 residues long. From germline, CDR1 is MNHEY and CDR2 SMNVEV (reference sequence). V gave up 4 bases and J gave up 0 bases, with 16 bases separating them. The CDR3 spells CASSYDMTGTSYEQYF. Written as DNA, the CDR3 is TGTGCCAGCAGTTACGATATGACAGGTACCTCCTACGAGCAGTACTTC.

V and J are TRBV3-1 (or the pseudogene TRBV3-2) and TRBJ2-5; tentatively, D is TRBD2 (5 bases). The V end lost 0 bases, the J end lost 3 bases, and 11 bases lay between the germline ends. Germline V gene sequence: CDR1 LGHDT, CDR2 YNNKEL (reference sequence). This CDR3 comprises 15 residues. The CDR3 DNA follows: TGTGCCAGCAGCCAAGATACCGGACTGAAAGAGACCCAGTACTTC. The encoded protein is CASSQDTGLKETQYF.

In DNA form, the CDR3 reads TGTGCCAGCTATAGTACGGGGGAGTCGGGCTACACCTTC. Protein: CASYSTGESGYTF. The chain has TRBV6-6 and TRBJ1-2; D may be TRBD1 (5 bases). With 8 bases removed from V and 8 bases from J, the gap between germline ends came to 18 bases. The CDR3 length is 13 residues. Germline CDR1 is MNHNY and CDR2 is SVGAGI (reference sequence).

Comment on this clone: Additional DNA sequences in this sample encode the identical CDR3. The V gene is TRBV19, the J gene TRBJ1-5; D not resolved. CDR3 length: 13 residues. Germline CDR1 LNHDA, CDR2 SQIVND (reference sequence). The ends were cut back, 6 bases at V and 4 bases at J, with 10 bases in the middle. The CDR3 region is CASSPLGNQPQHF. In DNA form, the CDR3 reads TGTGCCAGTAGCCCCCTCGGGAATCAGCCCCAGCATTTT.

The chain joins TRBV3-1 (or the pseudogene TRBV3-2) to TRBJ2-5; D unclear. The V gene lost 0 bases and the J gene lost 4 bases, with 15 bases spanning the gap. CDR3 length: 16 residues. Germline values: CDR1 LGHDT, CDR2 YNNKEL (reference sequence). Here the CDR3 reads CASSQDRVGPGETQYF. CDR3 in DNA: TGTGCCAGCAGCCAAGATAGAGTGGGCCCCGGAGAGACCCAGTACTTC.

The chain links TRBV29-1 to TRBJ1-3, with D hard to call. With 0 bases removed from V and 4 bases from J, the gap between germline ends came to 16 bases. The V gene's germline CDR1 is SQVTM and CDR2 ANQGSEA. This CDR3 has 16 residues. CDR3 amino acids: CSVEDRRVGGGNTIYF. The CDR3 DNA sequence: TGCAGCGTTGAAGATCGTCGAGTGGGAGGGGGAAACACCATATATTTT.

The CDR3 protein is CASSPDREETQYF. The DNA for the CDR3 is TGTGCCAGCAGCCCGGACAGGGAAGAGACCCAGTACTTC. This chain links TRBV6-5 with TRBJ2-5, with 8 positions matching TRBD1. The CDR3 length is 13 residues. V trimming: 6 bases; J trimming: 3 bases; junction bases outside the gene matches: 3. Germline CDR1 reads MNHEY; CDR2 reads SVGAGI.

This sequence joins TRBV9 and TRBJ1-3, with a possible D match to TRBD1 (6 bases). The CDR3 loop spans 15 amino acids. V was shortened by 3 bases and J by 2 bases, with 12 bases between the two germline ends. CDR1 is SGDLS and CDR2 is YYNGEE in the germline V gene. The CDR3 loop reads CASSEQGNPGNTIYF. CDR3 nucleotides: TGTGCCAGCAGCGAACAGGGTAACCCTGGAAACACCATATATTTT.

CDR3 sequence reads: CASRAGLAVSYEQYF. Written as DNA, the CDR3 is TGCGCCAGCAGGGCGGGACTAGCGGTCTCCTACGAGCAGTACTTC. V usage is TRBV5-1 and J usage is TRBJ2-7, with 11 bases aligning to TRBD2. This CDR3 comprises 15 residues. Germline CDR1 SGHRS, CDR2 YFSETQ. V lost 5 bases, J lost 0 bases, and 4 bases stayed unmatched.

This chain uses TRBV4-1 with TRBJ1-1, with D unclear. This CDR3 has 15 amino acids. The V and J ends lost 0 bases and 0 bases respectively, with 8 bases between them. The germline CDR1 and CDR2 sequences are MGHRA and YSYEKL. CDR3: CASSQDRSLNTEAFF. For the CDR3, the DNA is TGCGCCAGCAGCCAAGATCGCAGTCTGAACACTGAAGCTTTCTTT.

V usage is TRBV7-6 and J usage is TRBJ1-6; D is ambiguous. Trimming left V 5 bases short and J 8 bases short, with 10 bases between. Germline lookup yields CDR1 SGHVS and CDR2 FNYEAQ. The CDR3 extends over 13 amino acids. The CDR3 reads CASSPNSDSPLHF. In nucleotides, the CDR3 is TGTGCCAGCAGCCCTAACTCGGATTCACCCCTCCACTTT. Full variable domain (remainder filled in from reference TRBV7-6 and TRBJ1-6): GAGVSQSPRYKVTKRGQDVALRCDPISGHVSLYWYRQALGQGPEFLTYFNYEAQQDKSGLPNDRFSAERPEGSISTLTIQRTEQRDSAMYRCASSPNSDSPLHFGNGTRLTVT.

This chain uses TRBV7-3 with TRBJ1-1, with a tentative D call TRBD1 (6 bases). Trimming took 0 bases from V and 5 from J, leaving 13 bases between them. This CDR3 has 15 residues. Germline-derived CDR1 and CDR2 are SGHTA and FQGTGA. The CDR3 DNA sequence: TGTGCCAGCAGCTTAACGTATAGGGGGAGTACTGAAGCTTTCTTT. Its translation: CASSLTYRGSTEAFF.

CDR3 sequence: CASSLWQNTEAFF. The CDR3 nucleotides are TGTGCCAGCAGCTTATGGCAGAACACTGAAGCTTTCTTT. This rearrangement joins TRBV11-3 to TRBJ1-1, with D unclear. Germline V gives CDR1 SGHNT, CDR2 YENEEA. The CDR3 contains 13 residues. V lost 2 bases and J 1 base, leaving 5 bases between the germline ends. The whole variable domain, remainder taken from reference TRBV11-3 and TRBJ1-1, is EAGVVQSPRYKIIEKKQPVAFWCNPISGHNTLYWYLQNLGQGPELLIRYENEEAVDDSQLPKDRFSAERLKGVDSTLKIQPAELGDSAVYLCASSLWQNTEAFFGQGTRLTVV.

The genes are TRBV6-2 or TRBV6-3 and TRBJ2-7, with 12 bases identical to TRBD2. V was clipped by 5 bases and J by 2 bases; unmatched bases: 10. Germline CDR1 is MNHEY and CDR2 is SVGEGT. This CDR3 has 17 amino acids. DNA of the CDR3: TGTGCCAGCAGTACCATCCGGACTAGCGGGATTACCTACGAGCAGTACTTC. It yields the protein CASSTIRTSGITYEQYF.

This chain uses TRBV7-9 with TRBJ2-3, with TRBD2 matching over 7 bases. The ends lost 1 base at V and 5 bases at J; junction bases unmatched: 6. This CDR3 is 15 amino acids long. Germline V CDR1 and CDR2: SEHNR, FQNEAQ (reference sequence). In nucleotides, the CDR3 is TGTGCCAGCAGCTTAGATGGGCTAGCGGTAGATACGCAGTATTTT. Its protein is CASSLDGLAVDTQYF. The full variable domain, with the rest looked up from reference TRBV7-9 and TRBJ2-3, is DTGVSQNPRHKITKRGQNVTFRCDPISEHNRLYWYRQTLGQGPEFLTYFQNEAQLEKSRLLSDRFSAERPKGSFSTLEIQRTEQGDSAMYLCASSLDGLAVDTQYFGPGTRLTVL.

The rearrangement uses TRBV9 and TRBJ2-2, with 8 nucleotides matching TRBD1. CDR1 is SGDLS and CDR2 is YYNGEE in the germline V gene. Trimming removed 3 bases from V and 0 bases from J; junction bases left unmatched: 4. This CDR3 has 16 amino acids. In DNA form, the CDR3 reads TGTGCCAGCAGCGACTCGACAGGGGCGAACACCGGGGAGCTGTTTTTT. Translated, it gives CASSDSTGANTGELFF.

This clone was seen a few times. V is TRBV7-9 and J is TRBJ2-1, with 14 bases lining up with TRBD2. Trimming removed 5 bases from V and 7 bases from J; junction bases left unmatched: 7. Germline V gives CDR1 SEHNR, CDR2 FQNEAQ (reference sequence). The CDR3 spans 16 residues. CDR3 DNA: TGTGCCAGCAGCCTGGGACTAGCGGGAGTCGTTAATGAGCAGTTCTTC. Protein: CASSLGLAGVVNEQFF. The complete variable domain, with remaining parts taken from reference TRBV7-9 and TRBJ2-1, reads DTGVSQNPRHKITKRGQNVTFRCDPISEHNRLYWYRQTLGQGPEFLTYFQNEAQLEKSRLLSDRFSAERPKGSFSTLEIQRTEQGDSAMYLCASSLGLAGVVNEQFFGPGTRLTVL.

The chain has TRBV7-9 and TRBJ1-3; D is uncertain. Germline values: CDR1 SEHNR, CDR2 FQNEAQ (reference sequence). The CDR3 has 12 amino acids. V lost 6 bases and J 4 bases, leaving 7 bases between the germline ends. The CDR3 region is CASSSTGNTIYF. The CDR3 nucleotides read TGTGCCAGCAGTTCGACAGGAAACACCATATATTTT.

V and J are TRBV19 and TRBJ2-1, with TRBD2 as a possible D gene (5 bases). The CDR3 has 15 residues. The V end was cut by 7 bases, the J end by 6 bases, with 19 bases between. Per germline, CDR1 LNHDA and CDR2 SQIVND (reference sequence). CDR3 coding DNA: TGTGCCAGTACCTCACTAGAAAGATGGCCCAATGAGCAGTTCTTC. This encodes CASTSLERWPNEQFF.

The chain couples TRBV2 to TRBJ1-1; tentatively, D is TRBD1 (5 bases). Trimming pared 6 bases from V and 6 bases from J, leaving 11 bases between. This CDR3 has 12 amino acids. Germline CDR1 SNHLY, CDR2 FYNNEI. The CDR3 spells CASSADTPEAFF. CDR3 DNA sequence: TGTGCCAGCAGCGCGGACACACCTGAAGCTTTCTTT.

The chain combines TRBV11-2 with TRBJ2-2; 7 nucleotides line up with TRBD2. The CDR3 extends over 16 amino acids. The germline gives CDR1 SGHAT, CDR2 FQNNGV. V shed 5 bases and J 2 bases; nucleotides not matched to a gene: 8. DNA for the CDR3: TGTGCCAGCAGCGTTTCCAGCGGGGTCAACACCGGGGAGCTGTTTTTT. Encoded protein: CASSVSSGVNTGELFF.

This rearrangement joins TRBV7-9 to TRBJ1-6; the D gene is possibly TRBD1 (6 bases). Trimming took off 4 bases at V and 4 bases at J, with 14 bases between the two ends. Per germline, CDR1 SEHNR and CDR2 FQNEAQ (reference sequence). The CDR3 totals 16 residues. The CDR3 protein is CASSSPGGEYNSPLHF. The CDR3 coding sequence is TGTGCCAGCAGCTCTCCGGGGGGCGAGTATAATTCACCCCTCCACTTT.

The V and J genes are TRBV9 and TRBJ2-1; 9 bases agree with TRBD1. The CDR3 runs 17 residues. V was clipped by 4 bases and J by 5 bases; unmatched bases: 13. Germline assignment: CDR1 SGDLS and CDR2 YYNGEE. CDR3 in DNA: TGTGCCAGCAGCCCGAGAGGACAGGGGTTGATGGACAATGAGCAGTTCTTC. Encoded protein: CASSPRGQGLMDNEQFF.

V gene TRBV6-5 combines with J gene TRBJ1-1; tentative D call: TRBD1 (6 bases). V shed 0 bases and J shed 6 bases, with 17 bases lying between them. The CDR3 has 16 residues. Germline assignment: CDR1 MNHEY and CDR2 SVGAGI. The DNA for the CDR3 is TGTGCCAGCAGTTACTCAGGGGCCGGGGGGCCCCCTGAAGCTTTCTTT. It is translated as CASSYSGAGGPPEAFF.

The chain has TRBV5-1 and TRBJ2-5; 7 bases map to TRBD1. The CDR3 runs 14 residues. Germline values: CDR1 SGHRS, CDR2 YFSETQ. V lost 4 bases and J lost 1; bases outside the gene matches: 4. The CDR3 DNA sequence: TGCGCCAGCAGCAACAGACAGGGCCAAGAGACCCAGTACTTC. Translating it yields CASSNRQGQETQYF.

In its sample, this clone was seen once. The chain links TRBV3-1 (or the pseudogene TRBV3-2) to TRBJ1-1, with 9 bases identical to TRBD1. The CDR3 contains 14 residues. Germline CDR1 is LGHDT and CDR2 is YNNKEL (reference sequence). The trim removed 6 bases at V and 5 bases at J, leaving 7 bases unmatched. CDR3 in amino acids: CASREQGAGTEAFF. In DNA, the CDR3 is TGTGCCAGCAGAGAACAGGGGGCAGGGACTGAAGCTTTCTTT.